The rows below give T cell receptor beta chains drawn from one sample of a study of cytomegalovirus exposure and HLA in healthy donors. Profiled with immunoSEQ multiplex PCR; TCRdb holds only in-frame clones, not every one. This sample contains more than 50,000 clones. Sequencing was performed on PBMCs. These receptors came from a woman in her 40s in good health and CMV-seronegative. The CDR3 runs from the conserved cysteine through the conserved F or W. The order of the fields is J gene, V gene, D gene, CDR3 length, CDR3 protein, CDR3 DNA. A D gene is named only where the DNA matches it firmly.

TRBJ1-1 | TRBV18 | - | 13 | CASSPAGDTEAFF | TGTGCCAGCTCCCCGGCGGGGGACACTGAAGCTTTCTTT
TRBJ2-1 | TRBV6-5 | - | 16 | CASSYSILVSYNEQFF | TGTGCCAGCAGTTACTCGATACTCGTCTCCTACAATGAGCAGTTCTTC
TRBJ1-2 | TRBV5-6 | - | 15 | CASSLLQGINYGYTF | TGTGCCAGCAGCTTGTTACAGGGCATCAACTATGGCTACACCTTC
TRBJ1-1 | TRBV30 | TRBD1 | 20 | CAWLPGLVFGTGRRNTEAFF | TGTGCCTGGTTACCGGGGTTGGTCTTCGGGACAGGGAGGCGGAACACTGAAGCTTTCTTT
TRBJ2-5 | TRBV7-9 | TRBD2 | 15 | CASSSPGGAQETQYF | TGTGCCAGCAGCTCTCCCGGGGGGGCACAAGAGACCCAGTACTTC
TRBJ1-1 | TRBV9 | TRBD1 | 14 | CASSKGTGSTEAFF | TGTGCCAGCAGCAAGGGGACAGGGAGCACTGAAGCTTTCTTT
TRBJ2-5 | TRBV9 | TRBD1 | 13 | CVSSVDRDETQYF | TGTGTCAGCAGCGTAGACAGGGACGAGACCCAGTACTTC
TRBJ1-1 | TRBV5-1 | TRBD1 | 17 | CASSFPGTGSMNTEAFF | TGCGCCAGCAGCTTCCCCGGGACAGGGAGCATGAACACTGAAGCTTTCTTT
TRBJ1-4 | TRBV30 | - | 14 | CAWSVTGIREKLFF | TGTGCCTGGAGTGTAACAGGGATTCGGGAAAAACTGTTTTTT
TRBJ2-5 | TRBV7-2 | TRBD2 | 16 | CASSLSSGGAQETQYF | TGTGCCAGCAGCTTAAGTAGCGGGGGGGCCCAAGAGACCCAGTACTTC
TRBJ1-2 | TRBV6-5 | - | 13 | CASSYFLSYGYTF | TGTGCCAGCAGTTACTTCCTGAGCTATGGCTACACCTTC
TRBJ2-1 | TRBV18 | - | 12 | CASSQTNEQQFF | TGTGCCAGCTCCCAGACTAACGAGCAGCAGTTCTTC
TRBJ2-1 | TRBV5-1 | TRBD2 | 15 | CASSYPGLSDNEQFF | TGCGCCAGCAGCTATCCGGGACTATCGGACAATGAGCAGTTCTTC
TRBJ1-1 | TRBV25-1 | - | 12 | CASGWGGTEAFF | TGTGCCAGCGGGTGGGGGGGCACTGAAGCTTTCTTT
TRBJ1-4 | TRBV20-1 | - | 11 | CSARDRLTLFF | TGCAGTGCTAGAGATCGGTTAACTCTGTTTTTT
TRBJ2-1 | TRBV6-6 | - | 15 | CASSYEGSSDNEQFF | TGTGCCAGCAGTTACGAGGGCAGCTCCGACAATGAGCAGTTCTTC
TRBJ2-1 | TRBV9 | TRBD2 | 15 | CASSVDRTSHNEQFF | TGTGCCAGCAGCGTAGACAGGACTAGTCACAATGAGCAGTTCTTC
TRBJ2-2 | TRBV10-3 | TRBD2 | 12 | CAAERDTGELFF | TGTGCCGCCGAGCGGGATACCGGGGAGCTGTTTTTT
TRBJ2-3 | TRBV10-3 | - | 14 | CAISASSGTDTQYF | TGTGCCATCAGTGCCTCCTCGGGGACAGATACGCAGTATTTT
TRBJ2-2 | TRBV7-3 | TRBD1 | 14 | CASSLGQFTGELFF | TGTGCCAGCAGCTTGGGACAGTTCACCGGGGAGCTGTTTTTT
TRBJ2-4 | TRBV5-1 | - | 15 | CASSLNREAKNIQYF | TGCGCCAGCAGCCTGAACAGGGAAGCCAAAAACATTCAGTACTTC
TRBJ1-1 | TRBV19 | - | 16 | CASPPPYTWRDTEAFF | TGTGCCAGTCCCCCACCCTATACGTGGAGGGACACTGAAGCTTTCTTT
TRBJ2-3 | TRBV7-2 | - | 16 | CASSLGLAGGTDTQYF | TGTGCCAGCAGCTTAGGCCTGGCAGGGGGCACAGATACGCAGTATTTT
TRBJ1-6 | TRBV7-9 | - | 15 | CASSSGQGSGSPLHF | TGTGCCAGCAGCTCAGGGCAGGGTTCGGGTTCACCCCTCCACTTT
TRBJ2-7 | TRBV5-6 | - | 13 | CASSLRDVYEQYF | TGTGCCAGCAGCTTGCGGGATGTCTACGAGCAGTACTTC
TRBJ1-5 | TRBV16 | TRBD1 | 12 | CATGTGDQPQHF | TGTGCCACCGGGACAGGGGATCAGCCCCAGCATTTT
TRBJ1-1 | TRBV4-2 | TRBD1 | 16 | CASSLYDRGLGTEAFF | TGTGCCAGCAGCCTATACGACAGGGGGCTGGGCACTGAAGCTTTCTTT